This is a list of T cell receptor beta chains from one sample in a study of blood T cell repertoires in COVID-19. Generated by immunoSEQ multiplex PCR, the TCRdb table keeps only in-frame clones and is missing some. The sample shows about 98,000 clones, about 89% of them seen only once. Sequences were obtained from peripheral blood. Source of these receptors: a man aged 45-60 years with acute or convalescent COVID-19. Each CDR3 is given with its conserved first and last residue. D genes are given only for firm matches. Some rows mark clone size as missing; the rest say once, few, many or name a class of expanded clone.

J: TRBJ2-7; size: few; D: -; V: TRBV28; DNA: TGTGCCAGCGCAGTTTCCTACGAGCAGTACTTC; CDR3: CASAVSYEQYF
J: TRBJ1-1; size: -; D: -; V: TRBV5-1; DNA: TGCGCCAGCAGCCTTCGAGTCGGGGGGTCTGAAGCTTTCTTT; CDR3: CASSLRVGGSEAFF
J: TRBJ2-1; size: -; D: -; V: TRBV11-3; DNA: TGTGCCAGCAGCTCGCTCTTAGCGTCGGTGGTTAATGAGCAGTTCTTC; CDR3: CASSSLLASVVNEQFF
J: TRBJ1-4; size: once; D: -; V: TRBV19; DNA: TGTGCCAGTAGCTCTACAGGGACGGCTGAAAAACTGTTTTTT; CDR3: CASSSTGTAEKLFF
J: TRBJ2-7; size: -; D: -; V: TRBV27; DNA: TGTGCCAGCAGTTTATTCGCAGGATTCAAAATCGACGAGCAGTACTTC; CDR3: CASSLFAGFKIDEQYF
J: TRBJ2-1; size: -; D: -; V: TRBV27; DNA: TGTGCCAGCAGTTCAACCCCTGGGACTCGAACAAACAATGAGCAGTTCTTC; CDR3: CASSSTPGTRTNNEQFF
J: TRBJ1-3; size: -; D: -; V: TRBV3-1/TRBV3-2; DNA: TGTGCCAGCAGCCAACGAACAGGGAAAAACACCATATATTTT; CDR3: CASSQRTGKNTIYF
J: TRBJ2-1; size: -; D: -; V: TRBV5-8; DNA: TGTGCCAGCAGCTTGGGACAGCTGCTAGACAATGAGCAGTTCTTC; CDR3: CASSLGQLLDNEQFF
J: TRBJ2-7; size: -; D: -; V: TRBV6-5; DNA: TGTGCCAGCATATTTCGGACACCTGCCCTACGGCAGTACTTC; CDR3: CASIFRTPALRQYF
J: TRBJ1-2; size: -; D: -; V: TRBV4-1; DNA: TGCGCCAGCAGCCCTCAAAGCAGGGTAGGATATGGCTACACCTTC; CDR3: CASSPQSRVGYGYTF
J: TRBJ2-7; size: -; D: -; V: TRBV6-1; DNA: TGTGCCAGCAGTGAAGCGGCTTTCTACGAGCAGTACTTC; CDR3: CASSEAAFYEQYF
J: TRBJ2-2; size: -; D: -; V: TRBV6-1; DNA: TGTGCCAGCAGTGAACTGCTAACCGGGGAGCTGTTTTTT; CDR3: CASSELLTGELFF
J: TRBJ2-5; size: -; D: TRBD1; V: TRBV3-1/TRBV3-2; DNA: TGTGCCAGCAGCGGGCACGCCGGGACAGGCAAAGAGACCCAGTACTTC; CDR3: CASSGHAGTGKETQYF
J: TRBJ2-5; size: -; D: -; V: TRBV5-1; DNA: TGCGCCAGCAGCATGACTCCCGGGAAAGAGACCCAGTACTTC; CDR3: CASSMTPGKETQYF
J: TRBJ1-4; size: -; D: -; V: TRBV7-8; DNA: TGTGCCAGCAGCTTAGTGGTTGTCGGGGAAAAACTGTTTTTT; CDR3: CASSLVVVGEKLFF
J: TRBJ1-5; size: -; D: TRBD1; V: TRBV2; DNA: TGTGCCAGCAGTCTCGGACAGGGGGAGAGTCAGCCCCAGCATTTT; CDR3: CASSLGQGESQPQHF
J: TRBJ1-2; size: -; D: -; V: TRBV25-1; DNA: TGTGCCAGCACCCGGCTCGGGTCCTATGGCTACACCTTC; CDR3: CASTRLGSYGYTF
J: TRBJ1-1; size: -; D: -; V: TRBV12-3/TRBV12-4; DNA: TGTGCCAGCAGTTTGGGGGCAGGGGAAGCTTTCTTT; CDR3: CASSLGAGEAFF
J: TRBJ1-5; size: -; D: -; V: TRBV24-1; DNA: TGTGCCACCAGTGATGGGGGGAGGGGTAATCAGCCCCAGCATTTT; CDR3: CATSDGGRGNQPQHF
J: TRBJ1-5; size: -; D: -; V: TRBV27; DNA: TGTGCCAGCATGAGGGCTGGGAGCAATCAGCCCCAGCATTTT; CDR3: CASMRAGSNQPQHF
J: TRBJ1-1; size: -; D: -; V: TRBV5-1; DNA: TGCGCCAGCGCGTGGGGGGGGCGCGGGACTGAAGCTTTCTTT; CDR3: CASAWGGRGTEAFF
J: TRBJ2-7; size: -; D: -; V: TRBV12-2; DNA: TGTGCAAAGGTGCGGGACAGGGGGCCGGGGGAGCAGTACTTC; CDR3: CAKVRDRGPGEQYF
J: TRBJ2-7; size: once; D: TRBD2; V: TRBV3-1/TRBV3-2; DNA: TGTGCCAGCAGCCAACCAGCGGGAGGTTACGAGCAGTACTTC; CDR3: CASSQPAGGYEQYF
J: TRBJ2-1; size: -; D: TRBD2; V: TRBV19; DNA: TGTGCCAGTAGTGCCACCGGGGGTAGCGGGAGGGCCGTCAACAATGAGCAGTTCTTC; CDR3: CASSATGGSGRAVNNEQFF
J: TRBJ2-4; size: -; D: TRBD2; V: TRBV5-1; DNA: TGCGCCAGCAGCGCCGTAGCGGGAACAAACATTCAGTACTTC; CDR3: CASSAVAGTNIQYF
J: TRBJ1-2; size: -; D: -; V: TRBV5-1; DNA: TGCGCCAGCAGCTTGGCCGAGGGGGTGTCTGGCTACACCTTC; CDR3: CASSLAEGVSGYTF
J: TRBJ2-1; size: -; D: TRBD2; V: TRBV6-1; DNA: TGTGCCAGCAGTGAATTAGGTACTAGCGGGAGGATTGAGCAGTTCTTC; CDR3: CASSELGTSGRIEQFF
J: TRBJ1-2; size: few; D: TRBD1; V: TRBV5-1; DNA: TGCGCCAGCAGCGAAGCGACAGGGGACTATGGCTACACCTTC; CDR3: CASSEATGDYGYTF
J: TRBJ2-1; size: once; D: -; V: TRBV6-4; DNA: TGTGCCAGCAGTCTCGAGGGAAGCTCCTACAATGAGCAGTTCTTC; CDR3: CASSLEGSSYNEQFF